This T cell receptor (beta chain) derives from a study of T cell repertoires in cytomegalovirus infection. Overall study context: In the study, CMV epitopes included recently identified HLA-C-restricted and well-studied HLA-B-restricted ones. Evidence of both CMV infection and a matching HLA type came from public TCR beta signatures. Study results and limitations: Carriers of CMV and the relevant HLA type were discriminated by public TCR beta frequency. In two of eight donors, the top clonotype was HLA-C-restricted CMV-specific.

Using its own MiXCR run on the reads, TCRdb lists one record per CDR3 protein. The repertoire holds 450,000 to 650,000 distinct CDR3 sequences, with around two fifths as singletons. This clonotype has more than one count but fewer than ten. Its antigen is unknown. V lost 0 bases and J lost 5, with 11 bases in between. This CDR3 region has 14 residues. The starting material was cultured PBMCs, obtained from culture after CMV antigen stimulation. V is TRBV12-3 or TRBV12-4 and J is TRBJ2-7; D perhaps matches TRBD2 (7 bases). The receptor was isolated from a human donor in good health (CMV status not recorded). Some clones in this sample may be carry-over from other donors' samples. CDR3 coding DNA: TGTGCCAGCAGTTTAGCGGGGGGGCGGCACGAGCAGTACTTC. Translating gives CASSLAGGRHEQYF.